Shown below are 18 T cell receptor beta chains from a single sample sequenced in a study of blood T cell repertoires in COVID-19. The repertoire was sequenced with immunoSEQ multiplex PCR; TCRdb's copy has only in-frame clones and lacks some. The table lists 150,000 to 200,000 clones, over 70% of them singletons. The specimen sequenced was PBMCs or T cells enriched from blood (not recorded which). The receptors originated from a woman in her sixties or seventies who had recovered from COVID-19.

This chain connects TRBV14 to TRBJ1-2; D ambiguous. This CDR3 contains 13 residues. Germline V gene sequence: CDR1 SGHDN, CDR2 FVKESK. The V and J ends lost 0 bases and 4 bases respectively, with 6 bases between them. The CDR3 is CASSQDRFYGYTF. The CDR3 nucleotides are TGTGCCAGCAGCCAAGACAGGTTCTATGGCTACACCTTC.

The chain recombines TRBV5-1 with TRBJ1-4; D remains ambiguous. V lost 7 bases and J 5 bases, leaving 15 bases between the germline ends. The CDR3 totals 14 residues. Germline V gives CDR1 SGHRS, CDR2 YFSETQ. The CDR3 region is CASAPGLGNEKLFF. Here the CDR3 DNA reads TGCGCCAGCGCACCGGGATTGGGGAATGAAAAACTGTTTTTT. The complete variable domain, with remaining parts taken from reference TRBV5-1 and TRBJ1-4, reads KAGVTQTPRYLIKTRGQQVTLSCSPISGHRSVSWYQQTPGQGLQFLFEYFSETQRNKGNFPGRFSGRQFSNSRSEMNVSTLELGDSALYLCASAPGLGNEKLFFGSGTQLSVL.

This sequence joins TRBV3-1 (or the pseudogene TRBV3-2) and TRBJ1-1; TRBD1 might be the D (6 bases). The CDR3 length is 13 residues. V was shortened by 5 bases and J by 2 bases, with 9 bases between the two germline ends. CDR1 and CDR2 from the germline V gene are LGHDT and YNNKEL (reference sequence). The CDR3 region has the DNA TGTGCCAGCAGCTTACAGGGTAACACTGAAGCTTTCTTT. Its protein is CASSLQGNTEAFF.

This sequence joins TRBV9 and TRBJ1-1; a weak D match, TRBD1 (6 bases). Trimming took 4 bases from V and 2 from J, leaving 12 bases between them. The CDR3 is made up of 14 amino acids. Germline lookup yields CDR1 SGDLS and CDR2 YYNGEE. The DNA of the CDR3 is TGTGCCAGCAGCTTGACAGGTAGTAACACTGAAGCTTTCTTT. This codes for CASSLTGSNTEAFF.

This chain links TRBV7-2 with TRBJ2-3; 8 bases line up with TRBD2. CDR3 size: 16 residues. The V and J ends lost 2 bases and 3 bases, in that order; junction bases with no gene match: 7. Germline-derived CDR1 and CDR2 are SGHTA and FQGNSA. DNA of the CDR3: TGTGCCAGCAGCTTACTCAGCGGGGGAGAGACAGATACGCAGTATTTT. Protein sequence: CASSLLSGGETDTQYF.

The chain is built from TRBV6-6 and TRBJ2-7; TRBD2 is a possible D gene (5 bases). CDR1 is MNHNY and CDR2 is SVGAGI in the germline V gene (reference sequence). Trimming left V 4 bases short and J 1 base short, with 14 bases between. CDR3 length: 15 amino acids. CDR3 nucleotide sequence: TGTGCCAGCAGTTTTAAGGGAGAACTTTCCTACGAGCAGTACTTC. This sequence encodes CASSFKGELSYEQYF.

The J gene is TRBJ1-2, the V gene TRBV30; tentative D call: TRBD1 (5 bases). The germline CDR1 and CDR2 sequences are GTSNPN and SVGIG (reference sequence). V lost 0 bases and J 4 bases, leaving 12 bases between the germline ends. The CDR3 extends over 14 amino acids. The CDR3 sequence: CAWSVRGSGYGYTF. The CDR3 DNA follows: TGTGCCTGGAGTGTAAGGGGCTCTGGCTATGGCTACACCTTC.

V gene TRBV14 combines with J gene TRBJ1-6, with D uncertain. Germline CDR1 is SGHDN and CDR2 is FVKESK. The CDR3 totals 14 residues. V gave up 2 bases and J gave up 7 bases, with 9 bases separating them. CDR3 coding DNA: TGTGCCAGCAGCCAAACGGGGAGGAATTCACCCCTCCACTTT. It yields the protein CASSQTGRNSPLHF.

The chain is built from TRBV2 and TRBJ1-1; 9 bases are shared with TRBD1. The CDR3 loop spans 15 amino acids. CDR1 SNHLY and CDR2 FYNNEI come from the germline V gene. The ends lost 5 bases at V and 4 bases at J; junction bases unmatched: 8. The CDR3 DNA reads TGTGCCAGCAGTCACCGACAGGGGGGTGGCACTGAAGCTTTCTTT. It translates to CASSHRQGGGTEAFF.

This clone has a handful of counts. V is TRBV5-1 and J is TRBJ1-2; weak D call: TRBD1 (5 bases). The germline V gene encodes CDR1 SGHRS and CDR2 YFSETQ. CDR3 length: 15 amino acids. The germline V and J ends were trimmed by 0 bases and 6 bases, with 15 bases remaining between them. The CDR3 bases are TGCGCCAGCAGCTTGGCGATCACCCAGGGTCATGGCTACACCTTC. Residues: CASSLAITQGHGYTF.

The rearrangement uses TRBV6-5 and TRBJ1-3; possible D gene TRBD1, 6 bases. Germline V lookup: CDR1 MNHEY, CDR2 SVGAGI. The CDR3 consists of 14 residues. V was shortened by 2 bases and J by 4 bases, with 9 bases between the two germline ends. This chain's CDR3 is CASSYADRGNTIYF. The CDR3, as DNA: TGTGCCAGCAGTTACGCAGACAGGGGAAACACCATATATTTT.

In this sample, this clone turned up a few times. The chain joins TRBV3-1 (or the pseudogene TRBV3-2) to TRBJ2-5; 13 nucleotides line up with TRBD2. Germline CDR1 is LGHDT and CDR2 is YNNKEL (reference sequence). CDR3 size: 17 residues. Trimming cost V 1 base and J 2 bases; bases outside gene matches: 4. The CDR3 region is CASSQGTSGGEQETQYF. The CDR3 DNA is TGTGCCAGCAGCCAAGGGACTAGCGGGGGAGAACAAGAGACCCAGTACTTC.

In this sample, this clone turned up a few times. The rearrangement uses TRBV29-1 and TRBJ1-6, with TRBD1 as a possible D gene (5 bases). V was trimmed by 5 bases and J by 7 bases, leaving 12 bases between them. The CDR3 has 13 amino acids. Germline V gene lookup returns CDR1 SQVTM and CDR2 ANQGSEA. As DNA, the CDR3 is TGCAGCGTTCTACAGGCTGGCAATTCACCCCTCCACTTT. Its translation is CSVLQAGNSPLHF.

Comments on this clone: The junction does not match germline at one end; this may be a read error. The genes are TRBV6-1 and TRBJ2-1; TRBD1 aligns across 8 bases. Looked up from germline, CDR1 is MNHNS and CDR2 is SASEGT. The CDR3 runs to 15 residues. In DNA form, the CDR3 reads TGTGCCAGCAGGGAAGACAGGGGAACCTACAATGAGCAGTTCTTC. It is translated as CASREDRGTYNEQFF.

This clone was counted a few times. J is TRBJ2-2 and V is TRBV15; possible D gene TRBD1, 5 bases. The V and J ends lost 0 bases and 9 bases respectively, with 11 bases between them. The CDR3 runs 14 residues. CDR1 LNHNV and CDR2 YYDKDF come from the germline V gene (reference sequence). In nucleotides, the CDR3 is TGTGCCACCAGCAGAGATGGGGCAGGCCGGGAGCTGTTTTTT. Residues: CATSRDGAGRELFF.

The chain is built from TRBV5-4 and TRBJ1-2, with 8 bases lining up with TRBD1. The germline V gene encodes CDR1 SGHNT and CDR2 YYREEE (reference sequence). The CDR3 is made up of 14 amino acids. The ends lost 1 base at V and 4 bases at J; junction bases unmatched: 3. The CDR3 nucleotides read TGTGCCAGCAGCTTGAACAGGGGGAGCTATGGCTACACCTTC. Protein: CASSLNRGSYGYTF.

The chain combines TRBV7-9 with TRBJ1-2; unclear D gene. The CDR3 loop spans 15 amino acids. Germline V gene lookup returns CDR1 SEHNR and CDR2 FQNEAQ (reference sequence). V was cut by 2 bases and J by 8 bases, with 18 bases left in between. CDR3 DNA: TGTGCCAGCAGCTTAAGAGAGGGCCGAACTAGCGGCTACACCTTC. Translation: CASSLREGRTSGYTF.

This rearrangement joins TRBV9 to TRBJ2-2; D call uncertain. CDR1 and CDR2 (germline): SGDLS, YYNGEE. The CDR3 sequence is 12 residues long. Trimming took 3 bases from V and 5 from J, leaving 5 bases between them. The DNA for the CDR3 is TGTGCCAGCAGCGCCAATACCGGGGAGCTGTTTTTT. It specifies CASSANTGELFF. The full variable domain, its missing parts supplied by reference TRBV9 and TRBJ2-2, is DSGVTQTPKHLITATGQRVTLRCSPRSGDLSVYWYQQSLDQGLQFLIQYYNGEERAKGNILERFSAQQFPDLHSELNLSSLELGDSALYFCASSANTGELFFGEGSRLTVL.